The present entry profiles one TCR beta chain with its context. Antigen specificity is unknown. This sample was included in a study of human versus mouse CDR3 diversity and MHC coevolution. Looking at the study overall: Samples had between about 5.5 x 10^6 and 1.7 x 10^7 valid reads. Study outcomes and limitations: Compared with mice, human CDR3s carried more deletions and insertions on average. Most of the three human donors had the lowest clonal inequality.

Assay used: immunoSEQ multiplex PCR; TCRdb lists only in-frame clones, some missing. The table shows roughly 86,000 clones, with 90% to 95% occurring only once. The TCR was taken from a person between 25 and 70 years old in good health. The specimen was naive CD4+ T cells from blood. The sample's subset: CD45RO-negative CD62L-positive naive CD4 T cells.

The chain's CDR3 is CASSRSTYEQYF. The CDR3 bases are TGTGCCAGCTCACGATCTACCTACGAGCAGTACTTC. The chain has TRBV18 and TRBJ2-7; unclear D gene. Between the trimmed V and J ends, which lost 4 bases and 2 bases, there was a span of 6 bases. The germline gives CDR1 KGHSH, CDR2 LQKENI. The length of the CDR3 is 12 residues. Together with reference TRBV18 and TRBJ2-7, the CDR3 gives the full variable domain: NAGVMQNPRHLVRRRGQEARLRCSPMKGHSHVYWYRQLPEEGLKFMVYLQKENIIDESGMPKERFSAEFPKEGPSILRIQQVVRGDSAAYFCASSRSTYEQYFGPGTRLTVT.